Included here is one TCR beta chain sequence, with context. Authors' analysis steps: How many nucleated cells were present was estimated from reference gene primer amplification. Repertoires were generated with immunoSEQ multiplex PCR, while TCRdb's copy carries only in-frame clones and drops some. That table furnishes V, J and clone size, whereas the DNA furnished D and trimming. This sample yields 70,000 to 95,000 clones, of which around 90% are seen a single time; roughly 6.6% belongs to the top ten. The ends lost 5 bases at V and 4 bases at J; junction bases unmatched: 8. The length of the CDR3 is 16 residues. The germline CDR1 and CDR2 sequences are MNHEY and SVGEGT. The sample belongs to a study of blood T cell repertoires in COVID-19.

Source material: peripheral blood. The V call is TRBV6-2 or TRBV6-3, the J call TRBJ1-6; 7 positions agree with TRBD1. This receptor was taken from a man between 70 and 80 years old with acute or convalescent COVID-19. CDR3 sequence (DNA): TGTGCCAGCAGTGCGGGGAACAGGGGTTATAATTCACCCCTCCACTTT. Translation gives CASSAGNRGYNSPLHF.